This T cell receptor (beta chain) is drawn from a study of T cell responses to AZD1222 COVID-19 vaccine. Study-level findings and limits: Two AZD1222 administrations were followed by greater Spike-specific TCR breadth and depth. Regions 160-218 and 743-854 held dominance among vaccine-associated CD4 TCRs, which spanned spike. At study baseline, merely roughly 6 AZD1222 recipients were seropositive. Repertoires were obtained solely post-peak T cell response.

This CDR3 has 15 residues. Trimming stripped 0 bases from V and 5 bases from J, with 13 bases between. Germline-derived CDR1 and CDR2 are LGHNA and YSLEER. Method: immunoSEQ multiplex PCR; TCRdb's copy keeps in-frame clones and lacks some. This table has approximately 92,000 clones, approximately 90% appearing once. Turning to this clone: The antigen remains unidentified.

The receptor was derived from an adult in good health. The chain is built from TRBV4-3 and TRBJ1-2; tentatively, D is TRBD1 (6 bases). The specimen was peripheral blood, collected on day 0 of AZD1222 vaccination. The DNA of the CDR3 is TGCGCCAGCAGCCAAGATAGGGGGGGGGTATATGGCTACACCTTC. Amino acid sequence: CASSQDRGGVYGYTF.